One and the same sample provided the 10 T cell receptor beta chains below, sequenced in a study of T-cell reconstitution after alpha-beta-depleted transplantation in children. The authors prepared the TCRbeta library with unique molecular identifiers. TCRdb used MiXCR to reprocess the PCR reads, holding one entry per CDR3 protein. The sample lists roughly 500,000 distinct CDR3 sequences; about 18% were seen once. The sample was PBMCs from the stem cell graft donor, taken from the stem cell graft. All receptors come from a human donor who donated a stem cell graft to a child with acute lymphoblastic leukemia.

This clonotype was counted a few times. The chain couples TRBV7-8 to TRBJ2-1, with TRBD2 identical over 8 bases. There are 15 residues in the CDR3. CDR1 is SGHVS and CDR2 is FQNEAQ in the germline V gene. Trimming cost V 0 bases and J 5 bases; bases outside gene matches: 3. CDR3 nucleotides: TGTGCCAGCAGCTTAGCGAGGACTAGCCACAATGAGCAGTTCTTC. It is translated as CASSLARTSHNEQFF.

This clonotype was seen a few times. The chain has TRBV29-1 and TRBJ1-1; D is uncertain. The CDR3 is 15 amino acids. From germline, CDR1 is SQVTM and CDR2 ANQGSEA. Trimming took off 1 base at V and 5 bases at J, with 17 bases between the two ends. The CDR3: CSVEGPTASETEAFF. Written as DNA, the CDR3 is TGCAGCGTTGAAGGACCCACGGCATCCGAGACTGAAGCTTTCTTT.

This clonotype was detected only a few times. The chain joins TRBV12-3 or TRBV12-4 to TRBJ2-5; no clear D gene. The CDR3 covers 12 residues. V was shortened by 4 bases and J by 7 bases, with 10 bases between the two germline ends. CDR3 amino acids: CASSWSAGTQYF. As DNA, the CDR3 is TGTGCCAGCAGTTGGAGCGCTGGGACCCAGTACTTC.

The CDR3 DNA reads TGTGCCAGCAGTGAACAGGTCTATAATTCACCCCTCCACTTT. Its protein product is CASSEQVYNSPLHF. This chain links TRBV6-4 with TRBJ1-6; D is perhaps TRBD1 (5 bases). Trimming cost V 3 bases and J 3 bases, with 6 bases left between them. This CDR3 is 14 amino acids long. Germline lookup yields CDR1 MRHNA and CDR2 SNTAGT.

This clonotype was seen only a few times. The chain recombines TRBV12-3 or TRBV12-4 with TRBJ2-1; TRBD2 matches 12 bases. The CDR3 is 18 amino acids. Trimming took 5 bases from V and 6 from J; bases not matched to a gene: 14. CDR3 residues: CASSKRAKTSGSFNEQFF. The CDR3 DNA follows: TGTGCCAGCAGTAAGCGTGCGAAGACTAGCGGGAGTTTCAATGAGCAGTTCTTC.

The rearrangement joins TRBV20-1 to TRBJ2-7; D remains ambiguous. Germline values: CDR1 DFQATT, CDR2 SNEGSKA (reference sequence). V was shortened by 0 bases and J by 0 bases, with 12 bases between the two germline ends. The CDR3 has 15 amino acids. CDR3 DNA sequence: TGCAGTGCTAGAGATCTCCTCGGCAGCTCCTACGAGCAGTACTTC. This encodes CSARDLLGSSYEQYF.

This clonotype occurred a few times. The rearrangement uses TRBV5-1 and TRBJ2-1, with 8 bases identical to TRBD2. Germline V lookup: CDR1 SGHRS, CDR2 YFSETQ. The CDR3 spans 15 residues. The junction had 10 bases not matched to a gene; V was cut back by 7 bases and J by 4 bases. CDR3 nucleotide sequence: TGCGCCAGCCATGTTAGCGGGAACCTGTACAATGAGCAGTTCTTC. Residues: CASHVSGNLYNEQFF.

This clonotype has just a few counts. The V call is TRBV9, the J call TRBJ2-1, with 8 positions matching TRBD2. V lost 4 bases to trimming and J lost 8 bases; unmatched junction nucleotides: 8. CDR1 is SGDLS and CDR2 is YYNGEE in the germline V gene. This CDR3 has 14 residues. CDR3 loop: CASSRGLAQDEQFF. CDR3 DNA: TGTGCCAGCAGCAGAGGACTAGCACAGGATGAGCAGTTCTTC.

DNA of the CDR3: TGTGCCAGCAGTCCCGGCCCCCTCCAAGAGACCCAGTACTTC. Translated, it gives CASSPGPLQETQYF. J is TRBJ2-5 and V is TRBV27; D gene unclear. Germline CDR1 and CDR2: MNHEY and SMNVEV (reference sequence). V shed 5 bases and J shed 1 base, with 11 bases lying between them. The CDR3 length is 14 residues.

In this sample, this clonotype turned up a few times. The CDR3 loop is CASSLDRVKDEQYF. CDR3 sequence (DNA): TGTGCCAGCAGTCTGGACAGGGTCAAGGACGAGCAGTACTTC. The V and J genes are TRBV2 and TRBJ2-7; 8 nucleotides align to TRBD1. In germline, CDR1 is SNHLY, CDR2 FYNNEI. V was pared by 5 bases and J by 5 bases, with 8 bases of the junction left unmatched. The CDR3 runs 14 residues.